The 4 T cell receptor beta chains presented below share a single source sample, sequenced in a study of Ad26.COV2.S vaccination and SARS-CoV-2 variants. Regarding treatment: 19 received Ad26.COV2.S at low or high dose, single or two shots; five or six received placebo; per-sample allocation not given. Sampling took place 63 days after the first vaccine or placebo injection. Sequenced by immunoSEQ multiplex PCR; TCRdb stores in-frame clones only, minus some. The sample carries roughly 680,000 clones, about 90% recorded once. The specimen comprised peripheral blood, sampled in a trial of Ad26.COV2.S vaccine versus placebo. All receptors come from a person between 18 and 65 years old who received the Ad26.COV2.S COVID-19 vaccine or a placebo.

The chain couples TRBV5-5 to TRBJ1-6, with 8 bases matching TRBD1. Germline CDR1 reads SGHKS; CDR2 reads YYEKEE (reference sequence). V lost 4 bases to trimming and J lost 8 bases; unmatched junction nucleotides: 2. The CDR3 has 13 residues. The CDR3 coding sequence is TGTGCCAGCAGCCCGGGACAGGATTCACCCCTCCACTTT. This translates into CASSPGQDSPLHF.

For the CDR3, the DNA is TGTGCCAGCAGCTTGGGCCAGATACAAAATCAGCCCCAGCATTTT. This translates into CASSLGQIQNQPQHF. The chain employs TRBV5-6 and TRBJ1-5; no definite D call. The V end was cut by 0 bases, the J end by 4 bases, with 11 bases between. This CDR3 comprises 15 residues. The V gene's germline CDR1 is SGHDT and CDR2 YYEEEE.

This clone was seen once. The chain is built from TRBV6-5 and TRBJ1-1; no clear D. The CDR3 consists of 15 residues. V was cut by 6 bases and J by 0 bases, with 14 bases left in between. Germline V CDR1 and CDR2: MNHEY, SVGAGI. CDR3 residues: CASRMDGGLNTEAFF. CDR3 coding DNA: TGTGCCAGCAGGATGGACGGAGGTCTGAACACTGAAGCTTTCTTT.

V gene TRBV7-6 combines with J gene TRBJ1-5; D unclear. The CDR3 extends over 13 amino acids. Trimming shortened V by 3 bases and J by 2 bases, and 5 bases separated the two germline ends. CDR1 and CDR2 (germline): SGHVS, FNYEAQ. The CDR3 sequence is CASSFLGNQPQHF. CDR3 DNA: TGTGCCAGCAGCTTTCTGGGCAATCAGCCCCAGCATTTT.